In this sample, the clone carrying this T cell receptor beta chain turned up a few times. The source of the sample is a study of cytomegalovirus exposure and HLA in healthy donors. The CDR3 consists of 14 residues. V lost 5 bases to trimming and J lost 0 bases, with 9 bases between them. Looked up from germline, CDR1 is SGHRS and CDR2 is YFSETQ. 60 Vbeta and 13 Jbeta primers were used in PCR. Clones were read by immunoSEQ multiplex PCR, and TCRdb kept only the in-frame ones, dropping some. The repertoire has roughly 150,000 clones, 75% of them found once; the top ten carry roughly 3%. The V gene is TRBV5-1, the J gene TRBJ1-3; D is uncertain. Sequenced: PBMCs. This receptor was obtained from a woman between 50 and 59 years old in good health and CMV-seropositive. As DNA, the CDR3 is TGCGCCAGCAGTAAAGCAAGCTCTGGAAACACCATATATTTT. This encodes CASSKASSGNTIYF.